Sequencing of this TCR beta chain was carried out in a study of cytomegalovirus exposure and HLA in healthy donors. Amplification used 60 Vbeta primers and 13 Jbeta primers. Sequenced by immunoSEQ multiplex PCR; TCRdb stores in-frame clones only, minus some. The data show 150,000 to 200,000 clones, about four fifths seen once. V dropped 0 bases and J dropped 1 base, with 15 bases sitting between them. The CDR3 consists of 17 residues. Per germline, CDR1 MGHRA and CDR2 YSYEKL. This sequence was found in a man aged 30 to 45 in good health and CMV-seropositive. The chain recombines TRBV4-1 with TRBJ2-5; perhaps TRBD2 as D (5 bases). Sequenced: PBMCs. CDR3 amino acids: CASSQDVARRFQETQYF. In DNA, the CDR3 is TGCGCCAGCAGCCAAGATGTCGCCCGGAGGTTCCAAGAGACCCAGTACTTC.